Each of the 28 T cell receptor beta chains below was sequenced from the same sample in a study of human versus mouse CDR3 diversity and MHC coevolution. This table comes from immunoSEQ multiplex PCR, and its TCRdb copy is limited to in-frame clones, with some not included. Counted here are tens of thousands of clones, just under 95% occurring once; the ten biggest clones make up roughly 1.3%. Sequenced input: naive CD4+ T cells from blood. Specified subset: CD45RO-negative CD62L-positive naive CD4 T cells. The receptors shown here come from a person aged 25 to 69 in good health.

V is TRBV18 and J is TRBJ1-2, with D possibly being TRBD1 (5 bases). Trimming cost V 3 bases and J 8 bases, with 16 bases left between them. CDR3 length: 14 residues. Per the germline V gene, CDR1 is KGHSH and CDR2 is LQKENI. CDR3 sequence reads: CASSPDRQSSGYTF. For the CDR3, the DNA is TGTGCCAGCTCACCCGATCGACAGTCGAGCGGCTACACCTTC.

This clone was recorded only once. V usage is TRBV11-3 and J usage is TRBJ2-5, with 11 bases fitting TRBD2. This CDR3 contains 16 residues. CDR1 is SGHNT and CDR2 is YENEEA in the germline V gene. V trimming: 4 bases; J trimming: 5 bases; junction bases outside the gene matches: 9. CDR3 amino acids: CASSSYSGGAGETQYF. The CDR3 DNA reads as TGTGCCAGCAGCTCCTATAGCGGGGGGGCCGGTGAGACCCAGTACTTC.

This clone showed up just a few times. This CDR3 is also generated by other DNA sequences in the sample. This chain uses TRBV28 with TRBJ1-3; 7 bases align to TRBD1. Trimming at V came to 5 bases and at J to 4 bases, leaving 5 bases not matched to a gene. This CDR3 contains 14 residues. Germline V lookup: CDR1 MDHEN, CDR2 SYDVKM. CDR3: CASSLDRVGNTIYF. The DNA for the CDR3 is TGTGCCAGCAGTCTAGACAGGGTAGGAAACACCATATATTTT.

The rearrangement uses TRBV7-3 and TRBJ2-7; 10 bases agree with TRBD1. This CDR3 has 15 residues. Germline assignment: CDR1 SGHTA and CDR2 FQGTGA. V shed 5 bases and J 3 bases; nucleotides not matched to a gene: 7. The CDR3 bases are TGTGCCAGCAGCATCCGACAGGGGGCGTTCTACGAGCAGTACTTC. Residues: CASSIRQGAFYEQYF.

CDR3 in DNA: TGTGCCAGCAGTGAAGGAGGTTCTATATACGAGCAGTACTTC. The encoded protein is CASSEGGSIYEQYF. The V call is TRBV6-1, the J call TRBJ2-7; no clear D. Trimming cost V 1 base and J 4 bases, with 11 bases left between them. Germline CDR1 reads MNHNS; CDR2 reads SASEGT. This CDR3 has 14 amino acids.

This clone was observed a single time. The rearrangement links TRBV28 to TRBJ1-2, with 7 bases that match TRBD1. Germline CDR1 is MDHEN and CDR2 is SYDVKM. The J segment lost 4 bases and the V segment lost 5 bases, leaving 7 bases of the junction unmatched. This CDR3 has 14 amino acids. The chain's CDR3 is CASSLIQGIYGYTF. CDR3 DNA: TGTGCCAGCAGTCTAATACAGGGGATCTATGGCTACACCTTC.

The chain couples TRBV7-3 to TRBJ2-1; a weak D match, TRBD1 (5 bases). Trimming removed 2 bases at V and 5 bases at J, with 13 bases between. The CDR3 runs to 15 residues. The germline CDR1 and CDR2 sequences are SGHTA and FQGTGA. The CDR3 DNA reads as TGTGCCAGCAGCTTAGTGCCAGGGATAGACAATGAGCAGTTCTTC. Its translation: CASSLVPGIDNEQFF.

The chain recombines TRBV27 with TRBJ2-2, with 8 bases fitting TRBD1. The V gene's germline CDR1 is MNHEY and CDR2 SMNVEV (reference sequence). The V segment lost 5 bases and the J segment 4 bases; nucleotides outside the gene matches: 9. The CDR3 totals 16 residues. CDR3 sequence (DNA): TGTGCCAGCAGTCCCTTGACAGGGGTTCGCACCGGGGAGCTGTTTTTT. Protein product: CASSPLTGVRTGELFF.

This clone was detected only once. J is TRBJ2-1 and V is TRBV15; possibly TRBD2 for D (6 bases). The CDR3 length is 15 residues. V was pared by 6 bases and J by 4 bases, with 16 bases between. CDR1 is LNHNV and CDR2 is YYDKDF in the germline V gene (reference sequence). CDR3 amino acids: CATRIGGLTYNEQFF. DNA of the CDR3: TGTGCCACCAGAATCGGGGGACTGACGTACAATGAGCAGTTCTTC.

V gene TRBV7-9 combines with J gene TRBJ1-1; weak D call: TRBD1 (6 bases). The length of the CDR3 is 14 residues. Germline assignment: CDR1 SEHNR and CDR2 FQNEAQ (reference sequence). Trimming took off 6 bases at V and 0 bases at J, with 11 bases between the two ends. The chain's CDR3 is CASSQSGVNTEAFF. DNA of the CDR3: TGTGCCAGCAGTCAATCAGGGGTGAACACTGAAGCTTTCTTT. The complete variable domain, with remaining parts taken from reference TRBV7-9 and TRBJ1-1, reads DTGVSQNPRHKITKRGQNVTFRCDPISEHNRLYWYRQTLGQGPEFLTYFQNEAQLEKSRLLSDRFSAERPKGSFSTLEIQRTEQGDSAMYLCASSQSGVNTEAFFGQGTRLTVV.

The genes are TRBV4-3 and TRBJ2-1; D might be TRBD2 (5 bases). The CDR3 spans 17 residues. The germline gives CDR1 LGHNA, CDR2 YSLEER. The V end lost 0 bases, the J end lost 6 bases, and 18 bases lay between the germline ends. CDR3 nucleotide sequence: TGCGCCAGCAGCCAAGAAAACGACTACTGGAGACGCAATGAGCAGTTCTTC. Its protein product is CASSQENDYWRRNEQFF.

V gene TRBV29-1 combines with J gene TRBJ2-2; 7 bases are shared with TRBD1. The CDR3 has 14 residues. Losses at the gene ends were 7 bases for V and 1 base for J; bases not matched to a gene: 6. CDR1 and CDR2 (germline): SQVTM, ANQGSEA. CDR3: CSAPGQLNTGELFF. The CDR3 DNA sequence: TGCAGCGCTCCGGGACAGCTGAACACCGGGGAGCTGTTTTTT.

DNA for the CDR3: TGCGCCAGCAGCCGGACTCTCTCCTACGAGCAGTACTTC. Translated, it gives CASSRTLSYEQYF. The chain links TRBV4-3 to TRBJ2-7, with D tentatively TRBD2 (5 bases). Per the germline V gene, CDR1 is LGHNA and CDR2 is YSLEER. This CDR3 has 13 residues. Trimming took 4 bases from V and 0 from J, leaving 7 bases between them.

The chain carries TRBV7-8 and TRBJ1-1, with D tentatively TRBD1 (6 bases). CDR1 is SGHVS, CDR2 FQNEAQ, per germline. The CDR3 length is 11 residues. V dropped 6 bases and J dropped 7 bases, with 9 bases sitting between them. The CDR3 DNA sequence: TGTGCCAGCAGTTTGGACAGTGAAGCTTTCTTT. This gives the protein CASSLDSEAFF.

The chain is built from TRBV5-1 and TRBJ2-7; D perhaps matches TRBD2 (6 bases). From germline, CDR1 is SGHRS and CDR2 YFSETQ. The CDR3 is made up of 14 amino acids. V lost 4 bases and J lost 2, with 13 bases in between. The chain's CDR3 is CASSGDLGAYEQYF. As DNA, the CDR3 is TGCGCCAGCAGCGGGGACTTAGGGGCCTACGAGCAGTACTTC.

This rearrangement joins TRBV28 to TRBJ2-5, with 7 bases fitting TRBD1. The DNA end favors TRBJ2-7, so the J call may be wrong. The CDR3 is 14 residues long. In germline, CDR1 is MDHEN, CDR2 SYDVKM. The CDR3 nucleotides read TGTGCCAGCAGTTTGTCGGGACAGCACTACGAGCAGTACTTC. Its protein is CASSLSGQHYEQYF.

Written as DNA, the CDR3 is TGTGCCAGCAGTTTAGGAGGGCGGGGGGAGCAGTACTTC. Translation gives CASSLGGRGEQYF. The chain joins TRBV27 to TRBJ2-7; 7 bases map to TRBD2. This CDR3 region has 13 residues. V dropped 2 bases and J dropped 7; count of bases not matched to a gene: 5. Germline V lookup: CDR1 MNHEY, CDR2 SMNVEV (reference sequence).

The chain has TRBV11-2 and TRBJ2-7; 7 bases align to TRBD2. This CDR3 is built from 14 residues. V lost 7 bases, J lost 2 bases, and 8 bases stayed unmatched. CDR1 is SGHAT and CDR2 is FQNNGV in the germline V gene. The CDR3 nucleotides are TGTGCCAGCAAACGGGAGGCGCTGACCTACGAGCAGTACTTC. Its translation: CASKREALTYEQYF.

The chain carries TRBV30 and TRBJ1-5; 7 nucleotides match TRBD1. Germline V gene lookup returns CDR1 GTSNPN and CDR2 SVGIG (reference sequence). The CDR3 is made up of 16 amino acids. V lost 4 bases to trimming and J lost 2 bases; unmatched junction nucleotides: 11. In DNA form, the CDR3 reads TGTGCCTGGACGCTAGGGGGCGCGGGTGGCAATCAGCCCCAGCATTTT. This sequence encodes CAWTLGGAGGNQPQHF.

Only one count was recorded for this clone. The chain links TRBV28 to TRBJ2-7; 9 bases map to TRBD1. CDR3 length: 16 residues. Germline assignment: CDR1 MDHEN and CDR2 SYDVKM. Trimming cost V 7 bases and J 2 bases; bases outside gene matches: 12. The CDR3 region is CASTPYGRQGAYEQYF. The CDR3 DNA follows: TGTGCCAGCACCCCTTATGGGAGACAGGGGGCCTACGAGCAGTACTTC. The full variable domain, completed using reference TRBV28 and TRBJ2-7, is DVKVTQSSRYLVKRTGEKVFLECVQDMDHENMFWYRQDPGLGLRLIYFSYDVKMKEKGDIPEGYSVSREKKERFSLILESASTNQTSMYLCASTPYGRQGAYEQYFGPGTRLTVT.

The V and J genes are TRBV11-3 and TRBJ2-7, with TRBD1 identical over 9 bases. Losses at the gene ends were 4 bases for V and 6 bases for J; bases not matched to a gene: 10. The CDR3 covers 15 residues. Germline CDR1 reads SGHNT; CDR2 reads YENEEA. The DNA of the CDR3 is TGTGCCAGCAGCTCCACCGGACAGGGGATCTCCGAGCAGTACTTC. This encodes CASSSTGQGISEQYF.

The count of this clone is one. The genes are TRBV6-4 and TRBJ2-2, with D possibly being TRBD2 (6 bases). The CDR3 totals 14 residues. The V end was cut by 2 bases, the J end by 5 bases, with 9 bases between. Germline values: CDR1 MRHNA, CDR2 SNTAGT. In DNA form, the CDR3 reads TGTGCCAGCAGTGACCGACGGGGGACCGGGGAGCTGTTTTTT. Translated: CASSDRRGTGELFF.

The V and J genes are TRBV10-1 and TRBJ1-1; perhaps TRBD1 as D (6 bases). The CDR3 runs 16 residues. V lost 9 bases and J lost 1, with 21 bases in between. Germline lookup yields CDR1 WNHNN and CDR2 SYGVQD (reference sequence). The CDR3 protein is CASRCCRDRTNTEAFF. The CDR3 bases are TGCGCCAGTAGATGTTGTCGTGACAGGACGAACACTGAAGCTTTCTTT.

J is TRBJ2-7 and V is TRBV9; no clear D gene. There are 15 residues in the CDR3. Germline loops: CDR1 SGDLS, CDR2 YYNGEE. The V end lost 0 bases, the J end lost 2 bases, and 12 bases lay between the germline ends. CDR3 amino acids: CASSVDPLVAYEQYF. The CDR3 DNA follows: TGTGCCAGCAGCGTAGACCCTCTAGTAGCCTACGAGCAGTACTTC.

The chain carries TRBV19 and TRBJ1-1, with 9 bases lining up with TRBD1. The germline V gene has CDR1 LNHDA and CDR2 SQIVND (reference sequence). The CDR3 totals 16 residues. Unmatched junction bases numbered 6, after V lost 3 bases and J lost 1 base. The CDR3 here is CASSMLGQGPNTEAFF. CDR3 DNA: TGTGCCAGTAGTATGTTGGGACAGGGACCGAACACTGAAGCTTTCTTT.

The rearrangement uses TRBV5-1 and TRBJ2-5; 8 bases fit TRBD2. Gene TRBJ2-7 matches the end of the DNA better, so the J call may be wrong. Germline V gene sequence: CDR1 SGHRS, CDR2 YFSETQ. The CDR3 spans 16 residues. CDR3 amino acids: CASSPGGSGRGYEQYF. In nucleotides, the CDR3 is TGCGCCAGCAGCCCGGGAGGTTCCGGGAGGGGCTACGAGCAGTACTTC.

This clone was counted a single time. This chain links TRBV11-2 with TRBJ1-2; 7 bases are a match to TRBD1. In germline, CDR1 is SGHAT, CDR2 FQNNGV. V was clipped by 4 bases and J by 9 bases; unmatched bases: 11. The CDR3 contains 14 residues. The CDR3 sequence is CASSSPGQSSRYTF. The DNA of the CDR3 is TGTGCCAGCAGCTCTCCGGGACAGTCAAGCCGCTACACCTTC.

The chain carries TRBV6-8 and TRBJ2-2; D may be TRBD2 (5 bases). The germline gives CDR1 MNHGY, CDR2 SAAAGT. With 1 base removed from V and 5 bases from J, the gap between germline ends came to 11 bases. This CDR3 region has 15 residues. CDR3 in DNA: TGTGCCAGCAGTTACTTCCAAAGGAGGACCGGGGAGCTGTTTTTT. Its translation is CASSYFQRRTGELFF.